These 13 T cell receptor beta chains were all obtained from the same sample, sequenced in a study of lymphopenia after photon versus proton radiotherapy. Assay used: immunoSEQ multiplex PCR; TCRdb lists only in-frame clones, some missing. The data hold about 70,000 clones, with 80% to 90% observed a single time. The source was peripheral blood, collected from a patient treated with proton-based radiotherapy. All receptors come from a man older than 75 with esophageal cancer.

The V and J genes are TRBV28 and TRBJ2-7; D is unresolved. Trimming took off 5 bases at V and 2 bases at J, with 13 bases between the two ends. The length of the CDR3 is 14 residues. Looked up from germline, CDR1 is MDHEN and CDR2 is SYDVKM. The CDR3 here is CASSLTWTAYEQYF. In DNA form, the CDR3 reads TGTGCCAGCAGTCTTACATGGACGGCCTACGAGCAGTACTTC.

This clone has a handful of counts. The chain couples TRBV27 to TRBJ1-1; no clear D. Per the germline V gene, CDR1 is MNHEY and CDR2 is SMNVEV (reference sequence). This CDR3 region has 13 residues. Trimming removed 7 bases from V and 3 bases from J, with 12 bases in between. As DNA, the CDR3 is TGTGCCAGCACAAGACTGGGTTACACTGAAGCTTTCTTT. It translates to CASTRLGYTEAFF.

The rearrangement joins TRBV30 to TRBJ1-1; a possible D gene is TRBD1 (5 bases). Germline assignment: CDR1 GTSNPN and CDR2 SVGIG (reference sequence). This CDR3 is 11 amino acids long. The ends were cut back, 4 bases at V and 7 bases at J, with 10 bases in the middle. The CDR3 region is CAWKMGVEAFF. The CDR3 DNA sequence: TGTGCCTGGAAAATGGGGGTTGAAGCTTTCTTT.

The CDR3 is CASSYSGGPYEQYF. Here the CDR3 DNA reads TGTGCCAGCAGTTACTCGGGAGGGCCCTACGAGCAGTACTTC. This chain links TRBV6-5 with TRBJ2-5; 7 bases line up with TRBD2. Near its end, the DNA agrees better with TRBJ2-7, so the J call may be wrong. This CDR3 is built from 14 residues. Germline CDR1 and CDR2: MNHEY and SVGAGI.

This clone was recorded only once. V is TRBV6-5 and J is TRBJ1-4; 7 bases line up with TRBD1. Germline V CDR1 and CDR2: MNHEY, SVGAGI. The CDR3 is 16 residues long. With 4 bases clipped from V and 4 bases from J, the junction kept 9 bases outside the gene matches. CDR3 protein: CASSFTTGRYNEKLFF. The DNA for the CDR3 is TGTGCCAGCAGTTTTACGACAGGGCGGTATAATGAAAAACTGTTTTTT.

This clone has just one count. J is TRBJ2-7 and V is TRBV5-6; no firm D call. The V gene lost 4 bases and the J gene lost 5 bases, with 22 bases spanning the gap. The CDR3 runs to 16 residues. Looked up from germline, CDR1 is SGHDT and CDR2 is YYEEEE. The DNA of the CDR3 is TGTGCCAGCAGCGAGGCAGACACTGAAACGATTAACGAGCAGTACTTC. It yields the protein CASSEADTETINEQYF.

The rearrangement uses TRBV6-1 and TRBJ2-1, with TRBD2 matching 8 bases. The CDR3 loop spans 16 amino acids. Germline V gene sequence: CDR1 MNHNS, CDR2 SASEGT. Unmatched junction bases numbered 11, after V lost 4 bases and J lost 6 bases. This chain's CDR3 is CASSVIKVGRGNEQFF. DNA of the CDR3: TGTGCCAGCAGTGTAATTAAGGTCGGGAGGGGCAATGAGCAGTTCTTC.

This clone appeared a few times. The rearrangement uses TRBV5-5 and TRBJ1-5; possible D gene TRBD1, 6 bases. Trimming pared 0 bases from V and 6 bases from J, leaving 13 bases between. The CDR3 runs to 15 residues. Per the germline V gene, CDR1 is SGHKS and CDR2 is YYEKEE (reference sequence). The CDR3 is CASSLAVTGTQPQHF. In DNA form, the CDR3 reads TGTGCCAGCAGCTTGGCCGTAACAGGGACTCAGCCCCAGCATTTT.

The chain has TRBV15 and TRBJ2-7; 7 positions match TRBD1. The ends lost 3 bases at V and 3 bases at J; junction bases unmatched: 8. The V gene's germline CDR1 is LNHNV and CDR2 YYDKDF (reference sequence). There are 15 residues in the CDR3. Written as DNA, the CDR3 is TGTGCCACCAGCAGCAACCGGGACAGCCTCTACGAGCAGTACTTC. Protein sequence: CATSSNRDSLYEQYF.

The chain couples TRBV6-5 to TRBJ2-7, with D possibly being TRBD1 (5 bases). Germline loops: CDR1 MNHEY, CDR2 SVGAGI. Trimming removed 0 bases from V and 5 bases from J, with 17 bases in between. The CDR3 sequence is 16 residues long. CDR3 DNA: TGTGCCAGCAGTTACTCCTGGACACCCCTTGTCGACGAGCAGTACTTC. Amino acid sequence: CASSYSWTPLVDEQYF.

The rearrangement uses TRBV2 and TRBJ2-1; 10 nucleotides agree with TRBD2. CDR1 SNHLY and CDR2 FYNNEI come from the germline V gene. This CDR3 comprises 15 residues. Losses at the gene ends were 5 bases for V and 8 bases for J; bases not matched to a gene: 9. The DNA for the CDR3 is TGTGCCAGCAGTCGAAGGACTAGCGGAGGCGATGAGCAGTTCTTC. Translating it yields CASSRRTSGGDEQFF.

The CDR3 region has the DNA TGCAGCTCCCGTGGGGGGCCCGGGGAGCTGTTTTTT. Translation: CSSRGGPGELFF. The V and J genes are TRBV29-1 and TRBJ2-2; D may match TRBD1 or TRBD2 (6 bases each). V lost 8 bases, J lost 6 bases, and 13 bases lay in between. Germline values: CDR1 SQVTM, CDR2 ANQGSEA. CDR3 length: 12 residues.

The J gene is TRBJ1-2, the V gene TRBV10-3, with 8 nucleotides matching TRBD1. CDR1 and CDR2 from the germline V gene are ENHRY and SYGVKD. CDR3 length equals 13 residues. The ends lost 4 bases at V and 7 bases at J; junction bases unmatched: 5. CDR3 sequence: CAISATGEPGYTF. CDR3 nucleotide sequence: TGTGCCATCAGTGCGACAGGGGAGCCTGGCTACACCTTC.